Listed below are T cell receptor beta chains from one sample, sequenced in a study of human T cells and chemical hapten exposure. MiXCR was run by TCRdb on the RACE reads, yielding one entry per CDR3 protein. The table shows under 400,000 distinct CDR3 sequences, with more than 4.5% occurring only once. Material: whole blood, obtained in connection with sensitization to the hapten diphenylcyclopropenone (DPC). These receptors came from a woman aged 45 to 65 with alopecia areata. Some clones in this sample may be carry-over from other donors' samples. The conserved cysteine and the conserved F or W are not part of the CDR3 here. Fields, in order: V gene, CDR3 length, J gene, clone size, CDR3 protein. Rows give clone size only sometimes, using once, few, many, or a class for an expanded clone.

V gene: TRBV20-1; CDR3 length: 11; J gene: TRBJ2-7; clone size: few; CDR3 protein: SALKADSYEQY
V gene: TRBV20-1; CDR3 length: 11; J gene: TRBJ1-1; clone size: many; CDR3 protein: SATREWDTEAF
V gene: TRBV6-5; CDR3 length: 11; J gene: TRBJ1-6; clone size: NA; CDR3 protein: ASSQRSYSPLH
V gene: TRBV14; CDR3 length: 10; J gene: TRBJ1-4; clone size: NA; CDR3 protein: ASSRTGSELF
V gene: TRBV5-6; CDR3 length: 11; J gene: TRBJ2-4; clone size: few; CDR3 protein: ASRPLAKNIQY
V gene: TRBV20-1; CDR3 length: 17; J gene: TRBJ1-5; clone size: NA; CDR3 protein: SARDAGTPELISNQPQH
V gene: TRBV29-1; CDR3 length: 10; J gene: TRBJ1-4; clone size: many; CDR3 protein: SAGKVGEKLF
V gene: TRBV20-1; CDR3 length: 13; J gene: TRBJ2-1; clone size: few; CDR3 protein: SARDRTGGGNEQF
V gene: TRBV3-1; CDR3 length: 10; J gene: TRBJ2-7; clone size: few; CDR3 protein: ASSPGQLEQY
V gene: TRBV20-1; CDR3 length: 13; J gene: TRBJ2-3; clone size: few; CDR3 protein: SARGPAGGTDTQY
V gene: TRBV29-1; CDR3 length: 13; J gene: TRBJ2-1; clone size: NA; CDR3 protein: SVGIQGPTYNEQF
V gene: TRBV9; CDR3 length: 10; J gene: TRBJ1-1; clone size: many; CDR3 protein: ASSVDGLEAF
V gene: TRBV25-1; CDR3 length: 14; J gene: TRBJ1-4; clone size: few; CDR3 protein: ASSEFAGTGNEKLF
V gene: TRBV13; CDR3 length: 10; J gene: TRBJ1-1; clone size: few; CDR3 protein: ASSQGRSEAF
V gene: TRBV7-6; CDR3 length: 11; J gene: TRBJ2-1; clone size: many; CDR3 protein: ASSKGLANEQF
V gene: TRBV2; CDR3 length: 10; J gene: TRBJ2-7; clone size: NA; CDR3 protein: ASSGRRSEQY